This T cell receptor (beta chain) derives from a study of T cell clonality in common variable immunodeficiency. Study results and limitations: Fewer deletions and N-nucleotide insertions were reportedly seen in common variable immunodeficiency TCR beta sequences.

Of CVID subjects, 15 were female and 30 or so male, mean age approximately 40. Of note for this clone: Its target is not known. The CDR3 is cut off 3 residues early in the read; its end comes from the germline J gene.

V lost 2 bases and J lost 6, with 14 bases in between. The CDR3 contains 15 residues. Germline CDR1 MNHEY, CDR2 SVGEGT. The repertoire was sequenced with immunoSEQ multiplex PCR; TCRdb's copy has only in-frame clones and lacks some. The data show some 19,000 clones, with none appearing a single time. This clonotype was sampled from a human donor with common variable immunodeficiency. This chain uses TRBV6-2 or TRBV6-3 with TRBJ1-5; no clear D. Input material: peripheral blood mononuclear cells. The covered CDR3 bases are TGTGCCAGCAGTTACGCTGGACTGTCTATTCAGCCC. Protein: CASSYAGLSIQP. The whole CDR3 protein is CASSYAGLSIQPQHF.